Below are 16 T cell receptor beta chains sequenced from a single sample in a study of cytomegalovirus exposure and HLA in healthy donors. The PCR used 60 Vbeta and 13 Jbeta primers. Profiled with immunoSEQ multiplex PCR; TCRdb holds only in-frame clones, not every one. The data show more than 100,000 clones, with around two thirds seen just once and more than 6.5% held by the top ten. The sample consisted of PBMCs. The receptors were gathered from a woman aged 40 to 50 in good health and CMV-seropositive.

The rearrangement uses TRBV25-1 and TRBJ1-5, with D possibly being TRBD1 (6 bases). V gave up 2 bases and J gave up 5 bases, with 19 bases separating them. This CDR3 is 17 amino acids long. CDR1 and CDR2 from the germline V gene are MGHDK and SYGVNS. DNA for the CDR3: TGTGCCAGCAGTGAAAAGTTACAGGGAAGGGCCTATCAGCCCCAGCATTTT. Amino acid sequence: CASSEKLQGRAYQPQHF.

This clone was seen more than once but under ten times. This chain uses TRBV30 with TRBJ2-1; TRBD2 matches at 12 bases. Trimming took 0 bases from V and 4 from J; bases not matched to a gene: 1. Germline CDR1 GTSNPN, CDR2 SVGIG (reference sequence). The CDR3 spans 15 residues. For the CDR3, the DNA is TGTGCCTGGAGTGTAGGGACTAGCGGGTACAATGAGCAGTTCTTC. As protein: CAWSVGTSGYNEQFF.

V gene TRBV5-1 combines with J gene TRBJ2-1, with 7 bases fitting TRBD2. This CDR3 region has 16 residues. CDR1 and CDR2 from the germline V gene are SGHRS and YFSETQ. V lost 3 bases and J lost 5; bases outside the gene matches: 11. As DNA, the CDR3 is TGCGCCAGCAGCTGGGCTACGGGGGGAGGGCACAATGAGCAGTTCTTC. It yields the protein CASSWATGGGHNEQFF.

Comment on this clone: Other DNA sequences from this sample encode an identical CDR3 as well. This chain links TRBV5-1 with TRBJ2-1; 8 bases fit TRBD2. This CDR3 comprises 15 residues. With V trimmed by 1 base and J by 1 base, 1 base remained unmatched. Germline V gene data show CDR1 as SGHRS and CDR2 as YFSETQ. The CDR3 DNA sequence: TGCGCCAGCAGCTTGAGCGGGAGTTCCTACAATGAGCAGTTCTTC. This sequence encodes CASSLSGSSYNEQFF.

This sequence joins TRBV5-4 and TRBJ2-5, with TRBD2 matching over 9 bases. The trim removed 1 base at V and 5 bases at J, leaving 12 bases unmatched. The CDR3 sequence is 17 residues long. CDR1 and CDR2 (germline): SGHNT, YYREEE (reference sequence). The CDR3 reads CASSLPRGGERSETQYF. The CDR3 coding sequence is TGTGCCAGCAGCTTGCCGCGGGGGGGGGAGAGATCGGAGACCCAGTACTTC.

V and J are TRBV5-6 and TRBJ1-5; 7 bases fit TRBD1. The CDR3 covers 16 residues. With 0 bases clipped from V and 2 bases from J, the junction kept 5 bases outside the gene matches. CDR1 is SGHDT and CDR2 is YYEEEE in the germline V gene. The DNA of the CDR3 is TGTGCCAGCAGCTTGGTAGGGGGCTCTGGCAATCAGCCCCAGCATTTT. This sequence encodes CASSLVGGSGNQPQHF.

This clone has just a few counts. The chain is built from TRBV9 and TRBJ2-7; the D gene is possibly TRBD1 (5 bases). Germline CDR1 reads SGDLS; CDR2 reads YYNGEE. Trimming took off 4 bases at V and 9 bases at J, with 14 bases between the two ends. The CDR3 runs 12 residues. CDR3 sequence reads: CASSPSGLAQYF. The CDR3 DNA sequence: TGTGCCAGCAGCCCGTCAGGGCTCGCGCAGTACTTC. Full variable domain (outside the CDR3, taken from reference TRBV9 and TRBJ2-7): DSGVTQTPKHLITATGQRVTLRCSPRSGDLSVYWYQQSLDQGLQFLIQYYNGEERAKGNILERFSAQQFPDLHSELNLSSLELGDSALYFCASSPSGLAQYFGPGTRLTVT.

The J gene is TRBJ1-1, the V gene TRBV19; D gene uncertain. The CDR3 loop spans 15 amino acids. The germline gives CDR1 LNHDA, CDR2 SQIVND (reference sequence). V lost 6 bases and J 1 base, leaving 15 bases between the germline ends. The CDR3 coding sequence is TGTGCCAGTAGCGTAGCTGTGTCCGGGAACACTGAAGCTTTCTTT. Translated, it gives CASSVAVSGNTEAFF.

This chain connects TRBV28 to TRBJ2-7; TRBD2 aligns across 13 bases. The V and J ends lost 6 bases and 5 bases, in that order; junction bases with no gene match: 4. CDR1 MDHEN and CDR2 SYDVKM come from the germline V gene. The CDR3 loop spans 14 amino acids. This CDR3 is CASRTSGRFHEQYF. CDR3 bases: TGTGCCAGCAGGACTAGCGGGAGGTTCCACGAGCAGTACTTC.

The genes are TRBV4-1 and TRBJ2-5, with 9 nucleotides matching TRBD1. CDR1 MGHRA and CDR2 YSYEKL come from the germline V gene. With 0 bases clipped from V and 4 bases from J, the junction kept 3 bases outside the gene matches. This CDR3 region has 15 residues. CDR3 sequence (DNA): TGCGCCAGCAGCCAAGATACAGGGGGCGGAGAGACCCAGTACTTC. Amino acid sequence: CASSQDTGGGETQYF.

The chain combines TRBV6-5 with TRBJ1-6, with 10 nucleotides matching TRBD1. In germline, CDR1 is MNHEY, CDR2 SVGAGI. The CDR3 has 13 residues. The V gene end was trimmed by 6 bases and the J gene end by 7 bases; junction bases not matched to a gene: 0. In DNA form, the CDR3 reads TGTGCCAGCAGGGGACAGGGGAATTCACCCCTCCACTTT. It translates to CASRGQGNSPLHF.

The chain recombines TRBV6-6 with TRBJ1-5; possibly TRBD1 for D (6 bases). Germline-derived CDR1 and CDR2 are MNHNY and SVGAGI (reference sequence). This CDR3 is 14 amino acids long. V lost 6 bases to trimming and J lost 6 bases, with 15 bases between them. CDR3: CASSLTGFFQPQHF. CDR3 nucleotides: TGTGCCAGCAGCCTCACAGGGTTCTTTCAGCCCCAGCATTTT.

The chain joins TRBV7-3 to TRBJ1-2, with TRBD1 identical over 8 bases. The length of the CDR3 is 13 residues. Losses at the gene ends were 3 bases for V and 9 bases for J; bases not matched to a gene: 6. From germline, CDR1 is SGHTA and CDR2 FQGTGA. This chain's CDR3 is CASSFQGAPSYTF. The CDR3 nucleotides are TGTGCCAGCAGCTTCCAGGGGGCTCCAAGCTACACCTTC.

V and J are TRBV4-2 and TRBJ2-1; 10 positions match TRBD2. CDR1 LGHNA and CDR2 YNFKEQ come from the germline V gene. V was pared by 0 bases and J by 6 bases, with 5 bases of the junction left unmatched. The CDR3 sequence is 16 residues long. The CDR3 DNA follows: TGTGCCAGCAGCCAAGATCCAGCGGGAGGGCCCAATGAGCAGTTCTTC. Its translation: CASSQDPAGGPNEQFF.

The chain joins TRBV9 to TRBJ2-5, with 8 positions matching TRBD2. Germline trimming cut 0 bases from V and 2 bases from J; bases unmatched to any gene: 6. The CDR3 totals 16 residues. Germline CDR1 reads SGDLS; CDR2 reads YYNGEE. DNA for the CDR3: TGTGCCAGCAGCGTAGTGAGCGGGGGACCTCAAGAGACCCAGTACTTC. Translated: CASSVVSGGPQETQYF.

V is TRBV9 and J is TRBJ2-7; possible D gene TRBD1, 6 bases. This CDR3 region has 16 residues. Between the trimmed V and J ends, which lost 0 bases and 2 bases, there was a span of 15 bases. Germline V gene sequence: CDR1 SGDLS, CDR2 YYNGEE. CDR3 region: CASSVAPAGDTYEQYF. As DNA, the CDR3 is TGTGCCAGCAGCGTAGCCCCGGCAGGGGACACCTACGAGCAGTACTTC.